Sequencing of this TCR beta chain was carried out in a study of radiation and T cells in renal cell carcinoma. Germline V gene data show CDR1 as MNHNS and CDR2 as SASEGT. V gave up 5 bases and J gave up 0 bases, with 8 bases separating them. The CDR3 runs 15 residues. Sample time point: baseline pretreatment blood. Specified treatment: 15 Gy SBRT to primary tumor, nephrectomy 4 weeks later. Blood was sampled at baseline, 2 weeks and 4 weeks after SBRT. TCRdb's copy holds only in-frame clones and misses some; the assay was immunoSEQ multiplex PCR. The sample lists approximately 110,000 clones, around 83% seen once, with approximately 3% in the top ten.

Sequencing used blood, obtained from a patient whose treatment included radiotherapy and nephrectomy. The rearrangement joins TRBV6-1 to TRBJ2-6, with no clear D. The TCR comes from a woman aged 60-75 years with renal cell carcinoma. CDR3 sequence: CASSPGPSGANVLTF. Here the CDR3 DNA reads TGTGCCAGCAGTCCAGGTCCCTCTGGGGCCAACGTCCTGACTTTC.